The 10 T cell receptor beta chains reported below all come from one sample, sequenced in a study of blood T cell repertoires in COVID-19. Some clones are missing from TCRdb's copy, which holds only in-frame ones; the method was immunoSEQ multiplex PCR. The data hold under 250,000 clones, with 80% to 90% observed a single time. Source material: peripheral blood. The receptors here all came from a man in his forties or fifties with active or convalescent COVID-19.

The chain recombines TRBV5-1 with TRBJ2-2; no firm D call. CDR1 is SGHRS, CDR2 YFSETQ, per germline. The ends were cut back, 1 base at V and 4 bases at J, with 11 bases in the middle. This CDR3 has 15 residues. CDR3 in DNA: TGCGCCAGCAGCTTGCAGGTAGGATCCACCGGGGAGCTGTTTTTT. It translates to CASSLQVGSTGELFF.

V usage is TRBV6-2 or TRBV6-3 and J usage is TRBJ2-2; D not resolved. V was pared by 3 bases and J by 7 bases, with 15 bases between. This CDR3 comprises 15 residues. CDR1 and CDR2 from the germline V gene are MNHEY and SVGEGT. The DNA of the CDR3 is TGTGCCAGCAGTTATTATAGGCCAGAGGTCGGGGAGCTGTTTTTT. Translated: CASSYYRPEVGELFF.

The gene calls are TRBV24-1 and TRBJ1-1; no clear D. The germline gives CDR1 KGHDR, CDR2 SFDVKD. Trimming pared 0 bases from V and 6 bases from J, leaving 13 bases between. The CDR3 is made up of 15 amino acids. DNA of the CDR3: TGTGCCACCAGTGATTTGACGGAGGCTGACGCTGAAGCTTTCTTT. This sequence encodes CATSDLTEADAEAFF.

This chain joins TRBV27 and TRBJ2-7; no clear D gene. Germline-derived CDR1 and CDR2 are MNHEY and SMNVEV (reference sequence). The CDR3 loop spans 13 amino acids. V shed 3 bases and J shed 3 bases, with 9 bases lying between them. DNA of the CDR3: TGTGCCAGCAGTTTTTCGGTTTACTACGAGCAGTACTTC. Amino acids: CASSFSVYYEQYF.

The CDR3 nucleotides read TGTGCCAGTAGTATAGCCGCGGGAGAGACCCAGTACTTC. Its protein is CASSIAAGETQYF. This chain uses TRBV19 with TRBJ2-5; weak D call: TRBD2 (5 bases). There are 13 residues in the CDR3. The germline V and J ends were trimmed by 1 base and 4 bases, with 7 bases remaining between them. Germline-derived CDR1 and CDR2 are LNHDA and SQIVND (reference sequence).

Comments on this clone: Other DNA variants within this sample encode the same CDR3. The chain links TRBV11-2 to TRBJ1-6; maybe TRBD1 (5 bases). Trimming left V 1 base short and J 5 bases short, with 6 bases between. Germline CDR1 reads SGHAT; CDR2 reads FQNNGV. CDR3 length: 14 amino acids. The CDR3 region has the DNA TGTGCCAGCAGCTTAGCAGGGAATAATTCACCCCTCCACTTT. Protein: CASSLAGNNSPLHF.

This clone was detected ten times or more. The V and J genes are TRBV5-1 and TRBJ2-2, with D uncertain. V lost 4 bases, J lost 0 bases, and 4 bases lay in between. The V gene's germline CDR1 is SGHRS and CDR2 YFSETQ. CDR3 size: 13 residues. CDR3 DNA sequence: TGCGCCAGCAGCCCAGCGAACACCGGGGAGCTGTTTTTT. It yields the protein CASSPANTGELFF.

The chain has TRBV6-2 or TRBV6-3 and TRBJ1-1, with D possibly matching TRBD1 (5 bases). Germline V CDR1 and CDR2: MNHEY, SVGEGT. Trimming removed 6 bases from V and 7 bases from J, with 12 bases in between. This CDR3 comprises 12 residues. CDR3 region: CASSQQGVEAFF. The CDR3 DNA reads as TGTGCCAGCAGCCAGCAGGGCGTTGAAGCTTTCTTT.

This clone has a count of ten or more. This chain joins TRBV2 and TRBJ2-1; 7 bases are a match to TRBD2. The V gene end was trimmed by 3 bases and the J gene end by 4 bases; junction bases not matched to a gene: 6. Germline loops: CDR1 SNHLY, CDR2 FYNNEI. The CDR3 covers 15 residues. CDR3 coding DNA: TGTGCCAGCAGTGATGCGCTAGCGGCTTACAATGAGCAGTTCTTC. Translation: CASSDALAAYNEQFF.

The chain carries TRBV6-1 and TRBJ1-2, with D perhaps matching TRBD1 (5 bases). The CDR3 extends over 12 amino acids. Looked up from germline, CDR1 is MNHNS and CDR2 is SASEGT. With 3 bases removed from V and 5 bases from J, the gap between germline ends came to 7 bases. The DNA for the CDR3 is TGTGCCAGCAGTGACAGGGCGTATGGCTACACCTTC. Encoded protein: CASSDRAYGYTF.